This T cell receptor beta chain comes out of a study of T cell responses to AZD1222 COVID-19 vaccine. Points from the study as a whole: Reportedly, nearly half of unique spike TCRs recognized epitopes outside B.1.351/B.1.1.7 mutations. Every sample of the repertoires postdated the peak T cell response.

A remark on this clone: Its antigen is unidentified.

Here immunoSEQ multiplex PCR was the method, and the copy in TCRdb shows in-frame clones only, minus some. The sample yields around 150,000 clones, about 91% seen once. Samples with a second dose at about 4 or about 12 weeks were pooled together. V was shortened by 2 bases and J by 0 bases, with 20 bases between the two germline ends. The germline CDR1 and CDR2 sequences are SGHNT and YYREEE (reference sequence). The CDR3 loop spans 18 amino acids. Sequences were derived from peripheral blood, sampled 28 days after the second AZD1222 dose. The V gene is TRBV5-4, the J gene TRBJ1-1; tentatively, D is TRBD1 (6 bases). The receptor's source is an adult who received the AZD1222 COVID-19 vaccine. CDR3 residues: CASSLVVPGAGMNTEAFF. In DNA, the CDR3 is TGTGCCAGCAGCTTAGTCGTTCCGGGGGCAGGAATGAACACTGAAGCTTTCTTT. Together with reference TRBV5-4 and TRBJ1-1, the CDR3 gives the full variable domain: ETGVTQSPTHLIKTRGQQVTLRCSSQSGHNTVSWYQQALGQGPQFIFQYYREEENGRGNFPPRFSGLQFPNYSSELNVNALELDDSALYLCASSLVVPGAGMNTEAFFGQGTRLTVV.